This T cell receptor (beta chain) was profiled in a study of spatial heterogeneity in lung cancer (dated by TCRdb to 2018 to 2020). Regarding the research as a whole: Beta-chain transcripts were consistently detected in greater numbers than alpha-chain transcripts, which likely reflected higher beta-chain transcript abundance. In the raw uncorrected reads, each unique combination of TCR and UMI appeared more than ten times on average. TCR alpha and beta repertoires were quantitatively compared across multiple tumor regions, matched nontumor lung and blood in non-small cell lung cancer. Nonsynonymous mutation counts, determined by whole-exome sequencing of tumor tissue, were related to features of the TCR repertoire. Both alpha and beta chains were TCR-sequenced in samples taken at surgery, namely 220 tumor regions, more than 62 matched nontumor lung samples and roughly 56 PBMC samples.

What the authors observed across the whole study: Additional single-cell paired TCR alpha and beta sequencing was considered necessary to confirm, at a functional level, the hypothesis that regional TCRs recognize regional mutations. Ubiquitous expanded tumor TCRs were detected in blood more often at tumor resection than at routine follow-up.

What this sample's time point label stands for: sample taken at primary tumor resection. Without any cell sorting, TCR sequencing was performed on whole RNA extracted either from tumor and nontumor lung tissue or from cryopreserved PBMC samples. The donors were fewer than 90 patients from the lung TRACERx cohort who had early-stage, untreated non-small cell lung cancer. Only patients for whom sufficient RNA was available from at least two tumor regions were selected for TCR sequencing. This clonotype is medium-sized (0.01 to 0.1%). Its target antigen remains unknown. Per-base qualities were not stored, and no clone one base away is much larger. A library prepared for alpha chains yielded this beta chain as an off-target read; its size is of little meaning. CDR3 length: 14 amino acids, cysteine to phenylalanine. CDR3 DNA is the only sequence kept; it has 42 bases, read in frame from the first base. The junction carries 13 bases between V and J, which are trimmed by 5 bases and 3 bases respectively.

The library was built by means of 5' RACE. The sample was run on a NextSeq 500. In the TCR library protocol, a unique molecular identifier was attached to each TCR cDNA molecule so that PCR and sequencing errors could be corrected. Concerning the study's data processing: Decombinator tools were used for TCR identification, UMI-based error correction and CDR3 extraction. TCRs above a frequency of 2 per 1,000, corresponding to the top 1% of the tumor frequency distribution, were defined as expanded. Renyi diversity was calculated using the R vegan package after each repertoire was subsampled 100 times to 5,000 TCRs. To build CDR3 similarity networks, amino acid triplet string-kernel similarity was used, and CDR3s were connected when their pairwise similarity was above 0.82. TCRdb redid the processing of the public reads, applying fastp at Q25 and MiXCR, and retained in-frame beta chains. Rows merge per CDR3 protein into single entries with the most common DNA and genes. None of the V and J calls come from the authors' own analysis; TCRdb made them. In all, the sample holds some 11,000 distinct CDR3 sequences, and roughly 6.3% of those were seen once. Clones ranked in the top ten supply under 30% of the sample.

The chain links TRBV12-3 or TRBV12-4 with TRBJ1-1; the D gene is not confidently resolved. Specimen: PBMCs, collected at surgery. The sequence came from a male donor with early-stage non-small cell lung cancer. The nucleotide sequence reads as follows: TGTGCCAGCAGTACGCGGACGGTAGACACTGAAGCTTTCTTT. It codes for CASSTRTVDTEAFF.